The 2 T cell receptor beta chains below all came from one sample that was sequenced in a study of Ad26.COV2.S vaccination and SARS-CoV-2 variants. Regarding treatment: some 19 received Ad26.COV2.S at low or high dose, single or two shots; about 5 received placebo; per-sample allocation not given. The samples were gathered on day 63 after the first injection of vaccine or placebo. The data were produced by immunoSEQ multiplex PCR, yet TCRdb's version contains in-frame clones alone and is incomplete. Of fewer than 300,000 clones listed, about 87% are singletons. The sequencing here drew on peripheral blood, taken in a trial of Ad26.COV2.S vaccine versus placebo. These receptors were collected from a person aged 18-60 years who received the Ad26.COV2.S COVID-19 vaccine or a placebo.

As to this clone: Other DNA variants within this sample encode the same CDR3. V usage is TRBV5-1 and J usage is TRBJ2-3; 12 positions agree with TRBD2. V lost 4 bases, J lost 2 bases, and 5 bases stayed unmatched. In germline, CDR1 is SGHRS, CDR2 YFSETQ. The CDR3 has 16 residues. CDR3 DNA sequence: TGCGCCAGCAGCCCCGGACTAGCGGGACCCACAGATACGCAGTATTTT. Its translation is CASSPGLAGPTDTQYF.

The gene calls are TRBV4-3 and TRBJ2-1; a possible D gene is TRBD1 (5 bases). CDR1 LGHNA and CDR2 YSLEER come from the germline V gene. The CDR3 is 14 residues long. Trimming removed 0 bases at V and 5 bases at J, with 8 bases between. The CDR3 loop is CASSQDAGNNEQFF. CDR3 coding DNA: TGCGCCAGCAGCCAAGATGCAGGGAACAATGAGCAGTTCTTC.